The entry below describes one T cell receptor beta chain. Deletions cut 2 bases from V and 3 bases from J, with 8 bases between. The CDR3 loop spans 14 amino acids. Germline V CDR1 and CDR2: SGHTA, FQGNSA. Authors' data handling: Quantification of nucleated cells was approximated via reference gene primer amplification. Here immunoSEQ multiplex PCR was the method, and the copy in TCRdb shows in-frame clones only, minus some. From that table come the V and J calls and clone size; the DNA was used to work out D and trimming. The top ten hold 6.7% of the sample, which has about 190,000 clones, roughly nine tenths seen once. The sample belongs to a study of blood T cell repertoires in COVID-19. Study-wide context: Some COVID-19 samples were acute and others convalescent; all came from the United States, Italy and Spain. PBMCs, B-cell-depleted T cells, or T cells provided the cDNA or gDNA that made up the material.

V gene TRBV7-2 combines with J gene TRBJ1-5, with D tentatively TRBD1 (5 bases). Sequencing input: peripheral blood. This TCR was recovered from a man aged 40-49 years with acute or convalescent COVID-19. CDR3 protein: CASSLRQNNQPQHF. As DNA, the CDR3 is TGTGCCAGCAGCTTAAGACAGAACAATCAGCCCCAGCATTTT. The full variable domain, its missing parts supplied by reference TRBV7-2 and TRBJ1-5, is GAGVSQSPSNKVTEKGKDVELRCDPISGHTALYWYRQSLGQGLEFLIYFQGNSAPDKSGLPSDRFSAERTGGSVSTLTIQRTQQEDSAVYLCASSLRQNNQPQHFGDGTRLSIL.